Shown below are 30 T cell receptor beta chains from a single sample sequenced in a study of blood T cell repertoires in COVID-19. Sequencing was performed with immunoSEQ multiplex PCR; in TCRdb, only in-frame clones are kept and a portion is missing. This sample carries around 70,000 clones, roughly 91% of them seen once, and the ten largest clones take just under 0.6%. Sample: peripheral blood. Receptors originate from a man in his 60s with acute or convalescent COVID-19.

The chain employs TRBV6-5 and TRBJ1-1; 7 nucleotides align to TRBD1. The J segment lost 0 bases and the V segment lost 4 bases, leaving 8 bases of the junction unmatched. Germline assignment: CDR1 MNHEY and CDR2 SVGAGI. The CDR3 loop spans 16 amino acids. DNA for the CDR3: TGTGCCAGCAGTTCGAATAGGGGACAGCTGAACACTGAAGCTTTCTTT. The encoded protein is CASSSNRGQLNTEAFF.

V usage is TRBV29-1 and J usage is TRBJ2-2; D perhaps matches TRBD1 (6 bases). The ends were cut back, 4 bases at V and 1 base at J, with 13 bases in the middle. The CDR3 extends over 15 amino acids. Germline lookup yields CDR1 SQVTM and CDR2 ANQGSEA. CDR3 DNA sequence: TGCAGCGTTGGTCGTTCGGGACAGAACACCGGGGAGCTGTTTTTT. It encodes CSVGRSGQNTGELFF.

The V and J genes are TRBV19 and TRBJ1-1; no firm D call. The CDR3 has 14 residues. CDR1 and CDR2 (germline): LNHDA, SQIVND (reference sequence). The ends were cut back, 1 base at V and 7 bases at J, with 13 bases in the middle. CDR3 sequence reads: CASSIGGGRVEAFF. CDR3 in DNA: TGTGCCAGTAGTATAGGGGGAGGGAGGGTTGAAGCTTTCTTT.

In this sample, this clone turned up a few times. The CDR3 reads CAISESGQLNEKLFF. Here the CDR3 DNA reads TGTGCCATCAGTGAGTCGGGGCAGCTCAATGAAAAACTGTTTTTT. The rearrangement links TRBV10-3 to TRBJ1-4, with D possibly being TRBD1 (5 bases). The germline V and J ends were trimmed by 0 bases and 5 bases, with 10 bases remaining between them. Germline CDR1 and CDR2: ENHRY and SYGVKD. This CDR3 comprises 15 residues.

The chain has TRBV5-1 and TRBJ1-4; D remains ambiguous. V lost 2 bases and J 8 bases, leaving 13 bases between the germline ends. The length of the CDR3 is 14 residues. The germline gives CDR1 SGHRS, CDR2 YFSETQ. CDR3 sequence (DNA): TGCGCCAGCAGCTTAGGCCAGGATGGGGAAAAACTGTTTTTT. Amino acid sequence: CASSLGQDGEKLFF.

The rearrangement links TRBV3-1 (or the pseudogene TRBV3-2) to TRBJ1-2; D might be TRBD1 (6 bases). This CDR3 has 13 residues. The germline V gene encodes CDR1 LGHDT and CDR2 YNNKEL (reference sequence). Trimming took 4 bases from V and 8 from J, leaving 14 bases between them. The CDR3 region is CASSLTGPQGYTF. CDR3 sequence (DNA): TGTGCCAGCAGCCTGACAGGTCCCCAAGGCTACACCTTC.

This chain joins TRBV11-3 and TRBJ2-7, with 8 bases matching TRBD2. The CDR3 totals 13 residues. Germline CDR1 SGHNT, CDR2 YENEEA. The V and J ends lost 8 bases and 5 bases, in that order; junction bases with no gene match: 8. The DNA for the CDR3 is TGTGCCAGCGGGAATAGCGGGGAGGACGAGCAGTACTTC. It specifies CASGNSGEDEQYF. Looking up the rest from reference TRBV11-3 and TRBJ2-7 gives the full variable domain: EAGVVQSPRYKIIEKKQPVAFWCNPISGHNTLYWYLQNLGQGPELLIRYENEEAVDDSQLPKDRFSAERLKGVDSTLKIQPAELGDSAVYLCASGNSGEDEQYFGPGTRLTVT.

This chain joins TRBV18 and TRBJ2-7; no reliable D call. The V end lost 2 bases, the J end lost 1 base, and 9 bases lay between the germline ends. Germline CDR1 reads KGHSH; CDR2 reads LQKENI. The CDR3 covers 14 residues. The CDR3 is CASSPSAGSYEQYF. Written as DNA, the CDR3 is TGTGCCAGCTCACCATCTGCAGGTTCCTACGAGCAGTACTTC.

The rearrangement joins TRBV7-6 to TRBJ2-5; tentative D call: TRBD1 (5 bases). CDR1 SGHVS and CDR2 FNYEAQ come from the germline V gene. V was clipped by 2 bases and J by 2 bases, with 12 bases between them. This CDR3 comprises 15 residues. CDR3 protein: CASSLSVGQQETQYF. DNA of the CDR3: TGTGCCAGCAGCTTATCAGTCGGACAACAAGAGACCCAGTACTTC.

V is TRBV10-1 and J is TRBJ2-3; 8 bases are shared with TRBD2. This CDR3 spans 14 amino acids. V trimming: 3 bases; J trimming: 4 bases; junction bases outside the gene matches: 3. In germline, CDR1 is WNHNN, CDR2 SYGVQD (reference sequence). The CDR3 loop reads CASSEGLAADTQYF. In nucleotides, the CDR3 is TGCGCCAGCAGTGAAGGACTAGCTGCAGATACGCAGTATTTT.

The V call is TRBV9, the J call TRBJ2-6; unclear D gene. With 4 bases removed from V and 0 bases from J, the gap between germline ends came to 14 bases. The CDR3 extends over 17 amino acids. Germline V lookup: CDR1 SGDLS, CDR2 YYNGEE. CDR3 bases: TGTGCCAGCAGCCCCAGGTTAGTCGACTCTGGGGCCAACGTCCTGACTTTC. Its protein product is CASSPRLVDSGANVLTF.

The chain carries TRBV5-1 and TRBJ2-5, with 7 positions matching TRBD1. This CDR3 region has 14 residues. V shed 5 bases and J 5 bases; nucleotides not matched to a gene: 9. Germline CDR1 reads SGHRS; CDR2 reads YFSETQ. In DNA, the CDR3 is TGCGCCAGCAGGATGGGACAGAGTATTGAGACCCAGTACTTC. Protein sequence: CASRMGQSIETQYF.

This clone was counted once. The V and J genes are TRBV5-1 and TRBJ2-3; TRBD2 matches at 7 bases. This CDR3 spans 15 amino acids. Losses at the gene ends were 1 base for V and 2 bases for J; bases not matched to a gene: 4. Germline V gives CDR1 SGHRS, CDR2 YFSETQ. Written as DNA, the CDR3 is TGCGCCAGCAGCTTGATAGCGGGCTCCACAGATACGCAGTATTTT. Translating it yields CASSLIAGSTDTQYF. Drawing the rest from reference TRBV5-1 and TRBJ2-3, the complete variable domain is KAGVTQTPRYLIKTRGQQVTLSCSPISGHRSVSWYQQTPGQGLQFLFEYFSETQRNKGNFPGRFSGRQFSNSRSEMNVSTLELGDSALYLCASSLIAGSTDTQYFGPGTRLTVL.

This chain links TRBV5-1 with TRBJ2-3, with a possible D match to TRBD2 (7 bases). Looked up from germline, CDR1 is SGHRS and CDR2 is YFSETQ. The V gene lost 4 bases and the J gene lost 2 bases, with 14 bases spanning the gap. This CDR3 spans 15 amino acids. CDR3 coding DNA: TGCGCCAGCAGCCGCCTGGGGGGGGCCACAGATACGCAGTATTTT. This sequence encodes CASSRLGGATDTQYF.

The rearrangement links TRBV6-2 or TRBV6-3 to TRBJ2-1; 9 nucleotides match TRBD1. V lost 0 bases and J lost 6; bases outside the gene matches: 9. The germline V gene encodes CDR1 MNHEY and CDR2 SVGEGT. The CDR3 totals 17 residues. CDR3 protein: CASSYSIFTGGFNEQFF. The CDR3 bases are TGTGCCAGCAGTTACTCGATATTCACAGGGGGCTTCAATGAGCAGTTCTTC.

The J gene is TRBJ1-4, the V gene TRBV21-1; whether TRBD1, the table's D call, matches the DNA was not checked. TRBV21-1 is termed a pseudogene. This CDR3 contains 20 residues. CDR3 sequence (DNA): TGTGCCGGCAGCAAAGTACCCAAACCGGTTTATGGGGCAGGGGGAGAAAAACTGTTTTTT. This translates into CAGSKVPKPVYGAGGEKLFF.

The V and J genes are TRBV10-3 and TRBJ2-2, with TRBD2 matching over 13 bases. The CDR3 totals 17 residues. Losses at the gene ends were 6 bases for V and 0 bases for J; bases not matched to a gene: 4. In germline, CDR1 is ENHRY, CDR2 SYGVKD. CDR3 bases: TGTGCCATCAGGGGACTAGCGGGGACCTCGAACACCGGGGAGCTGTTTTTT. Translated, it gives CAIRGLAGTSNTGELFF.

V gene TRBV30 combines with J gene TRBJ1-6, with TRBD1 identical over 10 bases. The CDR3 spans 16 residues. Trimming took 0 bases from V and 8 from J; bases not matched to a gene: 7. Germline V CDR1 and CDR2: GTSNPN, SVGIG (reference sequence). The CDR3 DNA reads TGTGCCTGGAGTGTAGTTGGGACAGGGGTCGATTCACCCCTCCACTTT. It translates to CAWSVVGTGVDSPLHF.

The chain carries TRBV11-2 and TRBJ2-7; D is possibly TRBD2 (5 bases). Germline V CDR1 and CDR2: SGHAT, FQNNGV. This CDR3 is built from 12 residues. The germline V and J ends were trimmed by 5 bases and 5 bases, with 10 bases remaining between them. CDR3 DNA sequence: TGTGCCAGCAGCCTGATAGCGAACGAGCAGTACTTC. It is translated as CASSLIANEQYF. Full variable domain (outside the CDR3, taken from reference TRBV11-2 and TRBJ2-7): EAGVAQSPRYKIIEKRQSVAFWCNPISGHATLYWYQQILGQGPKLLIQFQNNGVVDDSQLPKDRFSAERLKGVDSTLKIQPAKLEDSAVYLCASSLIANEQYFGPGTRLTVT.

The chain employs TRBV30 and TRBJ2-7; weak D call: TRBD2 (5 bases). Germline CDR1 and CDR2: GTSNPN and SVGIG (reference sequence). This CDR3 has 15 residues. The V and J ends lost 3 bases and 0 bases respectively, with 15 bases between them. The CDR3 here is CAWSHGPGSSYEQYF. CDR3 coding DNA: TGTGCCTGGAGCCATGGCCCTGGGAGCTCCTACGAGCAGTACTTC. Combining the CDR3 with reference TRBV30 and TRBJ2-7 gives the whole variable domain SQTIHQWPATLVQPVGSPLSLECTVEGTSNPNLYWYRQAAGRGLQLLFYSVGIGQISSEVPQNLSASRPQDRQFILSSKKLLLSDSGFYLCAWSHGPGSSYEQYFGPGTRLTVT.

The gene calls are TRBV14 and TRBJ1-1; D is unclear. V was clipped by 0 bases and J by 2 bases, with 10 bases between them. The germline gives CDR1 SGHDN, CDR2 FVKESK. CDR3 size: 15 residues. The CDR3 bases are TGTGCCAGCAGCCAAGAGGGCACGCTCAACACTGAAGCTTTCTTT. This encodes CASSQEGTLNTEAFF.

J is TRBJ2-1 and V is TRBV6-5; perhaps TRBD2 as D (7 bases). This CDR3 comprises 14 residues. Germline V gives CDR1 MNHEY, CDR2 SVGAGI. V was pared by 6 bases and J by 5 bases, with 14 bases between. The CDR3 DNA follows: TGTGCCAGCAGGGCGGGGGCCCTTCACAATGAGCAGTTCTTC. Its protein product is CASRAGALHNEQFF.

The V call is TRBV29-1, the J call TRBJ2-3; 11 nucleotides line up with TRBD2. CDR1 is SQVTM, CDR2 ANQGSEA, per germline. The CDR3 loop spans 12 amino acids. The CDR3 DNA sequence: TGCGGAGGGACTAGCGGAACAGATACGCAGTATTTT. Protein sequence: CGGTSGTDTQYF.

This chain joins TRBV18 and TRBJ2-7; 10 bases map to TRBD2. The germline V gene encodes CDR1 KGHSH and CDR2 LQKENI. V lost 5 bases, J lost 4 bases, and 8 bases stayed unmatched. The CDR3 totals 15 residues. The CDR3 DNA sequence: TGTGCCAGCTCAGCCCTAGCGGGGGACAGGTACGAGCAGTACTTC. Amino acid sequence: CASSALAGDRYEQYF.

V usage is TRBV15 and J usage is TRBJ2-7; D gene uncertain. This CDR3 is 13 amino acids long. V was shortened by 0 bases and J by 5 bases, with 8 bases between the two germline ends. The germline CDR1 and CDR2 sequences are LNHNV and YYDKDF (reference sequence). CDR3 coding DNA: TGTGCCACCAGCAGAGATCTAGGCGACGAGCAGTACTTC. Encoded protein: CATSRDLGDEQYF.

The chain couples TRBV6-1 to TRBJ1-2, with D maybe TRBD1 (5 bases). The length of the CDR3 is 14 residues. In germline, CDR1 is MNHNS, CDR2 SASEGT. Trimming cost V 2 bases and J 7 bases, with 14 bases left between them. CDR3 in DNA: TGTGCCAGCAGTGAACAGGGTTGGGGTGGTGGCTACACCTTC. Amino acid sequence: CASSEQGWGGGYTF.

This clone appeared a single time. The CDR3 DNA sequence: TGTGCCTGCGCTGCGGGCGACTATGGCTACACCTTC. Translating gives CACAAGDYGYTF. The J gene is TRBJ1-2, the V gene TRBV28; no clear D gene. Germline lookup yields CDR1 MDHEN and CDR2 SYDVKM. The CDR3 contains 12 residues. Trimming took 11 bases from V and 3 from J, leaving 13 bases between them.

This chain connects TRBV5-1 to TRBJ2-2, with TRBD2 identical over 10 bases. CDR3 length: 14 residues. The trim removed 6 bases at V and 6 bases at J, leaving 5 bases unmatched. The germline CDR1 and CDR2 sequences are SGHRS and YFSETQ. The CDR3: CASNPAGGPGELFF. The DNA for the CDR3 is TGCGCCAGCAATCCAGCGGGAGGGCCCGGGGAGCTGTTTTTT.

The chain recombines TRBV3-1 (or the pseudogene TRBV3-2) with TRBJ2-5, with 7 bases identical to TRBD1. The germline CDR1 and CDR2 sequences are LGHDT and YNNKEL (reference sequence). V trimming: 4 bases; J trimming: 7 bases; junction bases outside the gene matches: 9. The CDR3 totals 14 residues. The DNA for the CDR3 is TGTGCCAGCAGCCCAGGACAGGCGGTGGGGACCCAGTACTTC. Its protein product is CASSPGQAVGTQYF.

With regard to this clone: At one end, the junction sequence differs from germline, possibly due to a read error. The chain carries TRBV29-1 and TRBJ1-3; TRBD1 might be the D (6 bases). The CDR3 has 11 amino acids. Germline V gene lookup returns CDR1 SQVTM and CDR2 ANQGSEA. CDR3 DNA: TGCAGCGTTGACAGGGGAAATACCATATATTTT. Translation gives CSVDRGNTIYF. Looking up the rest from reference TRBV29-1 and TRBJ1-3 gives the full variable domain: SAVISQKPSRDICQRGTSLTIQCQVDSQVTMMFWYRQQPGQSLTLIATANQGSEATYESGFVIDKFPISRPNLTFSTLTVSNMSPEDSSIYLCSVDRGNTIYFGEGSWLTVV.